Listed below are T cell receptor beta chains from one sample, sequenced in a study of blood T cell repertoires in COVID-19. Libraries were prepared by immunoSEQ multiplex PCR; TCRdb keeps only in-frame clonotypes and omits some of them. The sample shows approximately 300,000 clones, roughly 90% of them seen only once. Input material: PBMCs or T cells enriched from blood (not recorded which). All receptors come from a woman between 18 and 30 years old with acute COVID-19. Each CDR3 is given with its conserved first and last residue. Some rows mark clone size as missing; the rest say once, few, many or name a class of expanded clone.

CDR3: CASSHRGDPYNEQFF
size: NA
V: TRBV11-2
J: TRBJ2-1

CDR3: CASSPLGAGETQYF
size: NA
V: TRBV11-2
J: TRBJ2-5

CDR3: CASSVGITGEGETQYF
size: NA
V: TRBV25-1
J: TRBJ2-5

CDR3: CASSLSLTYEQYF
size: NA
V: TRBV27
J: TRBJ2-7

CDR3: CASSFPAAATDTQYF
size: NA
V: TRBV28
J: TRBJ2-3

CDR3: CASRGQTNQPQHF
size: NA
V: TRBV12-3/TRBV12-4
J: TRBJ1-5

CDR3: CASSLRAGRVNEQFF
size: NA
V: TRBV11-2
J: TRBJ2-1

CDR3: CASPTGIYGYTF
size: NA
V: TRBV6-6
J: TRBJ1-2

CDR3: CAIRPQDRDTGELFF
size: NA
V: TRBV10-3
J: TRBJ2-2

CDR3: CASRRTGISDQPQHF
size: NA
V: TRBV10-1
J: TRBJ1-5

CDR3: CASSLGGGGVEKLFF
size: NA
V: TRBV28
J: TRBJ1-4

CDR3: CASSLKGQAYSYEQYF
size: NA
V: TRBV11-1
J: TRBJ2-7

CDR3: CASSLVGAPVYSNQPQHF
size: NA
V: TRBV28
J: TRBJ1-5

CDR3: CAWSDTSANYGYTF
size: NA
V: TRBV30
J: TRBJ1-2

CDR3: CASSSNQGQGIYGYTF
size: NA
V: TRBV28
J: TRBJ1-2

CDR3: CASSIGREETQYF
size: once
V: TRBV19
J: TRBJ2-5

CDR3: CASSQVGGVSYGYTF
size: NA
V: TRBV3-1/TRBV3-2
J: TRBJ1-2

CDR3: CASSLGTTYEQYF
size: NA
V: TRBV27
J: TRBJ2-7

CDR3: CASTMTGGFANSPLHF
size: NA
V: TRBV27
J: TRBJ1-6

CDR3: CASTAARGSTYGYTF
size: NA
V: TRBV6-6
J: TRBJ1-2

CDR3: CASSGSGRAREQYF
size: NA
V: TRBV9
J: TRBJ2-7

CDR3: CASSPRPGGNQPQHF
size: NA
V: TRBV18
J: TRBJ1-5

CDR3: CASSLGQIIGYTF
size: NA
V: TRBV28
J: TRBJ1-2

CDR3: CASSLAGDRRNTEAFF
size: NA
V: TRBV5-1
J: TRBJ1-1

CDR3: CATSDSRGVRYEQYF
size: NA
V: TRBV24-1
J: TRBJ2-7

CDR3: CASRPTAVYEQYF
size: NA
V: TRBV28
J: TRBJ2-7

CDR3: CASGLVGKTGDSYEQYF
size: NA
V: TRBV12-5
J: TRBJ2-7

CDR3: CASTGARHEQYF
size: few
V: TRBV7-9
J: TRBJ2-7

CDR3: CASSSGLQSYTQYF
size: NA
V: TRBV11-3
J: TRBJ2-3

CDR3: CASRTGAGANVLTF
size: NA
V: TRBV6-5
J: TRBJ2-6

CDR3: CTSSQLDSSSYNSPLHF
size: once
V: TRBV1
J: TRBJ1-6

CDR3: CASSQTGYYEQFF
size: once
V: TRBV3-1/TRBV3-2
J: TRBJ2-1

CDR3: CASSLDTAGAQETQYF
size: NA
V: TRBV5-1
J: TRBJ2-5

CDR3: CASSPPQGALSSPLHF
size: few
V: TRBV27
J: TRBJ1-6

CDR3: CASSPRADRFSTEAFF
size: NA
V: TRBV18
J: TRBJ1-1

CDR3: CASSVAGEGGYTEAFF
size: NA
V: TRBV9
J: TRBJ1-1

CDR3: CASNPTRTSVPSGELFF
size: NA
V: TRBV11-2
J: TRBJ2-2

CDR3: CASSDEGSNQPQHF
size: NA
V: TRBV6-1
J: TRBJ1-5

CDR3: CASSLGGQTQYF
size: NA
V: TRBV28
J: TRBJ2-5

CDR3: CASSLSGQFSGANVLTF
size: NA
V: TRBV27
J: TRBJ2-6

CDR3: CASSQDYLAGVSEQYF
size: NA
V: TRBV14
J: TRBJ2-7

CDR3: CASGLAGQGISYEQYF
size: NA
V: TRBV12-5
J: TRBJ2-7

CDR3: CASSPGQQETQYF
size: NA
V: TRBV19
J: TRBJ2-5